This T cell receptor (beta chain) was identified in a study of T-cell reconstitution after alpha-beta-depleted transplantation in children listed by TCRdb under 2016. Looking at the study overall: Using TCR repertoire profiling, the study followed T-cell immune reconstitution in a quantitative way in children after TCRalphabeta/CD19-depleted allogeneic hematopoietic cell transplantation. Paper-wide results and their limitations: The apparently early alphabetaT-cell count recovery about two months after transplant was reportedly dependent on only several hundred rapidly expanded clones derived from non-depleted graft cells. In some patients, the high TCRbeta diversity seen at day 60 was put down to recipient T cells and intrathymic progenitors that had survived conditioning. The frequencies of hyperexpanded clones fell over the following months, and after one year, T-cell counts and TCRbeta diversity were mostly attributed to newly produced T cells.

On this clonotype: Its antigen has not been determined. The input lacks base qualities; no much larger clone sits a single base away.

Reading the label with the study, this specimen's treatment or condition is: allogeneic hematopoietic cell transplantation with graft depleted of TCRalphabeta T cells and CD19 B cells. The transplant recipients were children given TCRalphabeta/CD19-depleted allogeneic hematopoietic cell grafts. CDR1 SEHNR and CDR2 FQNEAQ are derived from the germline V gene (reference sequence). The V end loses 3 bases and the J end loses 4 bases, and a stretch of 15 bases separates them. From cysteine to phenylalanine, the CDR3 is 15 amino acids long. Only the CDR3 part of the read is kept: 45 bases, read in frame from the first base. Libraries came from PCR. The run used an Illumina HiSeq 2500. To normalize quantification of the TCRbeta repertoire, the TCR libraries were built with molecular barcoding that relied on unique molecular identifiers. The raw public data were reprocessed by TCRdb itself: fastp quality trimming at Q25, MiXCR clonotype calling, in-frame beta chains only. One record per CDR3 amino acid sequence lists the most common genes and DNA. Here the sample has hundreds of thousands of distinct CDR3 sequences; roughly 13% occur a single time. The biggest ten clones account for 2.2% of the sample.

Recombination linked TRBV7-9 to TRBJ1-1; 6 matching bases give a weak D call of TRBD1. The TCR comes from a male patient aged 10 to 17 who had a stem cell transplant for acute myeloid leukemia, so the T cells may come from the graft donor. The input for sequencing was PBMCs, mostly from graft donor cells, taken 360 days after TCRalphabeta/CD19-depleted stem cell transplant. In nucleotides, the sequence is TGTGCCAGCAGCTTGGGGCCAGGGGCTGTCACTGAAGCTTTCTTT. Its protein is CASSLGPGAVTEAFF.